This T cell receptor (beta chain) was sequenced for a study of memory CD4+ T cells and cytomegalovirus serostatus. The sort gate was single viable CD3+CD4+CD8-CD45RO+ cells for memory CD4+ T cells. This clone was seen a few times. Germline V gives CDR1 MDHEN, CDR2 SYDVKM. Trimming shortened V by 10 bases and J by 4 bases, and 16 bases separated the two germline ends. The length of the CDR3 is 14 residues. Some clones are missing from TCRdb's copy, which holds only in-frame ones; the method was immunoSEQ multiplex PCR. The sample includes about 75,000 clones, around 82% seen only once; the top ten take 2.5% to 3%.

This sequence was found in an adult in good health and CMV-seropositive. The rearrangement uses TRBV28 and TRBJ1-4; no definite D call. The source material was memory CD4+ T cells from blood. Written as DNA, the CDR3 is TGTGCCACCTATCGGACTTTCTATAATGAAAAACTGTTTTTT. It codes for CATYRTFYNEKLFF. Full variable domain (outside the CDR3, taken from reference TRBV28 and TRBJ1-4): DVKVTQSSRYLVKRTGEKVFLECVQDMDHENMFWYRQDPGLGLRLIYFSYDVKMKEKGDIPEGYSVSREKKERFSLILESASTNQTSMYLCATYRTFYNEKLFFGSGTQLSVL.